A selection of T cell receptor beta chains follows, all from one sample in a study of blood T cells in healthy people across ages. TCRdb re-called the 5' RACE reads through MiXCR, storing one row per CDR3 protein. The data contain around 1,100,000 distinct CDR3 sequences, 35% to 40% of them singletons. Sample: blood. The receptors here all came from a man aged 18-30 years in good health. The CDR3 runs from the conserved cysteine through the conserved F or W. Each record gives: D gene, J gene, clone size, V gene, CDR3 protein, CDR3 DNA. D genes are given only for firm matches. Only part of the rows carry a size: once, few, many, or a class if the clone is expanded.

>-|TRBJ2-7|few|TRBV6-2/TRBV6-3
CASSSRGRGLYEQYF
TGTGCCAGCAGTTCCAGGGGGCGGGGGCTCTACGAGCAGTACTTC
>TRBD1|TRBJ2-3|-|TRBV5-1
CASTSTGALNTDTQYF
TGCGCCAGCACCTCGACAGGGGCCCTTAACACAGATACGCAGTATTTT
>TRBD1|TRBJ1-2|-|TRBV9
CASSVASTGYGYTF
TGTGCCAGCAGCGTAGCTTCGACAGGGTATGGCTACACCTTC
>-|TRBJ2-3|few|TRBV10-3
CAISGHYRDSTDTQYF
TGTGCCATCAGTGGCCACTACCGGGACAGCACAGATACGCAGTATTTT
>-|TRBJ1-1|-|TRBV20-1
CSAGGGENTEAFF
TGCAGTGCTGGGGGGGGGGAGAACACTGAAGCTTTCTTT
>-|TRBJ2-7|-|TRBV7-2
CASSLEGGGYEQYF
TGTGCCAGCAGCTTAGAGGGCGGCGGGTATGAGCAGTACTTC
>-|TRBJ1-2|few|TRBV10-3
CAITLSGSSVTHGYTF
TGTGCCATCACCCTGAGTGGCTCCTCTGTAACGCATGGCTACACCTTC
>-|TRBJ1-2|-|TRBV7-9
CASSSPTTPYGYTF
TGTGCCAGCAGCTCCCCCACGACACCCTATGGCTACACCTTC
>TRBD1|TRBJ1-6|-|TRBV18
CASSIATGVKSPLHF
TGTGCCAGCTCAATAGCGACAGGGGTTAAGTCACCCCTCCACTTT
>-|TRBJ2-7|-|TRBV20-1
CSASRRKGSEQREQYF
TGCAGTGCCTCGCGACGGAAAGGGTCGGAACAACGGGAGCAGTACTTC
>-|TRBJ1-3|-|TRBV7-8
CASSLAVQSGNTIYF
TGTGCCAGCAGCTTAGCGGTCCAGTCTGGAAACACCATATATTTT
>TRBD2|TRBJ2-7|-|TRBV5-1
CASRGLHSSYEQYF
TGCGCCAGCCGGGGACTACACAGCTCCTACGAGCAGTACTTC
>-|TRBJ1-1|-|TRBV29-1
CSVEWDTEAFF
TGCAGCGTTGAATGGGACACTGAAGCTTTCTTT
>TRBD1|TRBJ2-5|few|TRBV7-2
CASNRGLQETQYF
TGTGCCAGCAACAGGGGTCTCCAAGAGACCCAGTACTTC
>-|TRBJ2-7|few|TRBV9
CASSNSGSYEQYF
TGTGCCAGCAGCAATAGCGGATCCTACGAGCAGTACTTC
>-|TRBJ2-3|-|TRBV7-9
CASSSETFPGMTTDTQYF
TGTGCCAGCAGCTCCGAGACGTTCCCAGGGATGACCACAGATACGCAGTATTTT
>-|TRBJ1-5|-|TRBV20-1
CSAREAEVGNQPQHF
TGCAGTGCTAGAGAAGCTGAGGTGGGCAATCAGCCCCAGCATTTT
>-|TRBJ2-5|-|TRBV20-1
CSAPFTSFSETQYF
TGCAGTGCTCCCTTCACTAGTTTCTCAGAGACCCAGTACTTC
>-|TRBJ2-1|once|TRBV6-2/TRBV6-3
CVSSYGTQRNEQFF
TGTGTCAGCAGTTATGGGACCCAACGCAATGAGCAGTTCTTC
>TRBD1|TRBJ1-2|-|TRBV7-2
CASSYRTGGVLYGYTF
TGTGCCAGCAGCTATAGGACAGGGGGCGTTCTCTATGGCTACACCTTC
>-|TRBJ1-4|-|TRBV5-1
CASSPKTSTNEKLFF
TGCGCCAGCAGCCCAAAGACATCAACTAATGAAAAACTGTTTTTT
>-|TRBJ2-3|-|TRBV7-9
CASSWSGADTQYF
TGTGCCAGCAGCTGGTCAGGGGCAGATACGCAGTATTTT
>-|TRBJ1-4|-|TRBV12-3/TRBV12-4
CASSLSDRYEKLFF
TGTGCCAGCAGTTTATCCGACAGATATGAAAAACTGTTTTTT
>-|TRBJ2-5|-|TRBV25-1
CASSEGGGETQYF
TGTGCCAGCAGTGAGGGAGGCGGAGAGACCCAGTACTTC
>-|TRBJ1-2|-|TRBV9
CASSAWTDGAGYTF
TGTGCCAGCAGCGCTTGGACAGATGGAGCGGGCTACACCTTC
>TRBD1|TRBJ2-5|-|TRBV5-6
CASSLGTGTREQYF
TGTGCCAGCAGCTTGGGGACAGGGACGAGGGAGCAGTACTTC
>-|TRBJ2-7|-|TRBV7-9
CASSAPLSYEQYF
TGTGCCAGCAGCGCCCCGTTGTCCTACGAGCAGTACTTC
>-|TRBJ2-7|few|TRBV18
CASSPSVDTYEQYF
TGTGCCAGCTCACCTTCCGTCGACACATACGAGCAGTACTTC
>TRBD1|TRBJ2-2|-|TRBV3-1
CASSTSSGTGGTGELFF
TGTGCCAGCAGCACATCCTCCGGGACAGGGGGCACCGGGGAGCTGTTTTTT
>TRBD2|TRBJ2-1|-|TRBV27
CATVIGGGNEQFF
TGTGCCACCGTCATCGGGGGGGGGAATGAGCAGTTCTTC
>TRBD1|TRBJ2-7|-|TRBV4-3
CASSQDFIDRDSYNEQYF
TGCGCCAGCAGCCAAGACTTTATAGACAGGGATTCCTACAATGAGCAGTACTTC
>-|TRBJ2-1|-|TRBV3-1
CASSQDVGAYNEQFF
TGTGCCAGCAGCCAAGATGTGGGGGCCTACAATGAGCAGTTCTTC